This T cell receptor (beta chain) was sequenced for a study of T cell responses to AZD1222 COVID-19 vaccine. CDR3 length: 16 residues. V gave up 0 bases and J gave up 6 bases; unmatched junction bases: 6. Germline V gene lookup returns CDR1 ENHRY and CDR2 SYGVKD. Some clones are missing from TCRdb's copy, which holds only in-frame ones; the method was immunoSEQ multiplex PCR. The sample has about 66,000 clones, roughly nine tenths seen once. The sequence was obtained from an adult in good health. Sequencing used peripheral blood, obtained on day 0 of AZD1222 vaccination. The rearrangement joins TRBV10-3 to TRBJ2-2, with 8 bases aligning to TRBD1. CDR3 in DNA: TGTGCCATCAGTGAGTCGGCAGGGGGCGGTTCCGGGGAGCTGTTTTTT. It translates to CAISESAGGGSGELFF.